This T cell receptor beta chain was recorded in a study of blood T cell repertoires in COVID-19. Trimming cost V 0 bases and J 6 bases, with 13 bases left between them. The CDR3 extends over 15 amino acids. Germline CDR1 is SGHTS and CDR2 is YDEGEE. Authors' analysis steps: Reference gene primer amplification gave estimated nucleated cell counts. Method: immunoSEQ multiplex PCR; TCRdb's copy keeps in-frame clones and lacks some. That table gives V, J and clone size, and the DNA gave D and trimming. The top ten clones hold 20% to 25% of a sample with about 190,000 clones, 70% to 90% of them seen once. V is TRBV5-8 and J is TRBJ1-5; D might be TRBD1 (6 bases). The sample was PBMCs or T cells enriched from blood (not recorded which). This TCR came from a middle-aged woman in a cohort exposed to, infected with or recovered from COVID-19 (not recorded which). CDR3 nucleotide sequence: TGTGCCAGCAGCTTGGGGTCGGAGACAGGTCAGCCCCAGCATTTT. Translated, it gives CASSLGSETGQPQHF.